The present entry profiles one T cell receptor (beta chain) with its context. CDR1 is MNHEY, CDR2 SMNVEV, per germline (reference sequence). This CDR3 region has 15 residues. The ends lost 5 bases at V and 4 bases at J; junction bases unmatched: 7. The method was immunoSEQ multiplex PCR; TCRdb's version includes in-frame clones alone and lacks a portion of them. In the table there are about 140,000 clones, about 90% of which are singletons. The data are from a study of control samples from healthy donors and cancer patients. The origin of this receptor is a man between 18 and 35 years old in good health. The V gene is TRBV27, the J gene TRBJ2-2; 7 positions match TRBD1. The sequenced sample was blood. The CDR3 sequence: CASSPGRGFTGELFF. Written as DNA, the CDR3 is TGTGCCAGCAGTCCCGGCAGGGGGTTCACCGGGGAGCTGTTTTTT.